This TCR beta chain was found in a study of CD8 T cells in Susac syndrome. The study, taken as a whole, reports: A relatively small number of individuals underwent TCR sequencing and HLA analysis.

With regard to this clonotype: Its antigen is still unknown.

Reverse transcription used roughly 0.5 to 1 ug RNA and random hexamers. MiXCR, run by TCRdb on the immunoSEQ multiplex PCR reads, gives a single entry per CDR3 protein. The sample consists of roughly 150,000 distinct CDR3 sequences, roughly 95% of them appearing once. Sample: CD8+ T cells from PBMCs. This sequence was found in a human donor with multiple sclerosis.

The chain's CDR3 is CASSEVGGPYEQYV. DNA for the CDR3: TGTGCCAGCTCTGAGGTAGGTGGACCCTACGAGCAGTACGTC. The rearrangement links TRBV18 to TRBJ2-7, with D uncertain. The CDR3 loop spans 14 amino acids. The germline gives CDR1 KGHSH, CDR2 LQKENI. The V gene lost 6 bases and the J gene lost 2 bases, with 14 bases spanning the gap.